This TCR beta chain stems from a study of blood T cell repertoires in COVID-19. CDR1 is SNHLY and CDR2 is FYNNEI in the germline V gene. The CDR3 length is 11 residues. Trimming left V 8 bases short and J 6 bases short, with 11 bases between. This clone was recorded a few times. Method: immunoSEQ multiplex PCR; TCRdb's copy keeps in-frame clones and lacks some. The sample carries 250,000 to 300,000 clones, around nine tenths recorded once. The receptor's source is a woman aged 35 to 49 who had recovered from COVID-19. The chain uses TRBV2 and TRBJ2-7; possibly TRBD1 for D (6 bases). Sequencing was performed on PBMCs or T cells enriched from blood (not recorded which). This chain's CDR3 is CASGGRAEQYF. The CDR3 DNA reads TGTGCCAGCGGGGGCAGGGCCGAGCAGTACTTC.